The T cell receptor beta chain described here comes from a study of regulatory T cells in long-lasting Graves disease (dated by TCRdb to the early 2020s). Some background on the complete study: Persistent Graves' disease was defined as antithyroid drug treatment for over 5 years with persistently positive TSH receptor autoantibodies. This study used TCR sequencing and RNA sequencing of peripheral blood to compare persistent Graves' disease patients against newly diagnosed Graves' disease patients. Antithyroid drugs had been taken for approximately 9.5 years on average by persistent Graves' disease patients in the clinical cohort. The study was registered as a clinical trial and conducted in China. A total of about 33 samples were covered by TCR sequencing, comprising around 13 persistent and approximately 20 newly diagnosed Graves' disease patients. What the work shows at the level of the full study, not this receptor alone: Persistent disease showed preferential use of TRBV28, TRBJ1-2 and TRBJ2-5, whereas newly diagnosed disease favored TRBV20-1 and TRBJ2-1. Persistent Graves' disease patients showed lower TCR Shannon entropy and fewer highly expanded clones than newly diagnosed patients, suggesting clonal expansion. Sequencing and analysis were restricted to the TCR beta chain. The small sample size was acknowledged by the authors as a limitation that may reduce accuracy. Only peripheral blood was studied, because thyroid tissue, the primary lesion, was inaccessible. More public clonotypes were shared among persistent patients (under 3,000) than among newly diagnosed patients (approximately 930).

The time point label here, explained by the study, means: persistent/refractory GD, antithyroid drugs over 5 years with positive TRAb. For both TCR sequencing and RNA sequencing, RNA was extracted from PBMCs using TRIzol. The diagnosis of Graves' disease followed American Thyroid Association guidelines. Recruitment of patients was carried out at an endocrinology department in Xi'an, China. From each patient, 7.5 to 10 milliliters of peripheral blood was collected into an EDTA anticoagulant tube. PBMCs were isolated by Ficoll Paque Plus density gradient separation without further T cell sorting. An Agilent 2100 Bioanalyzer and agarose gel were used to check RNA quality, while a NanoDrop 2000 measured RNA concentration. There are 15 amino acids in the CDR3, from cysteine to phenylalanine inclusive. CDR3 DNA only is kept here, 45 bases in frame from base 1. V and J lose 4 bases and 5 bases, and a span of 18 bases separates them. Taken from the germline V gene (reference sequence), the CDR1 and CDR2 loops are SGHKS and YYEKEE.

This clonotype was counted a few times. It lacks a known antigen. No base quality information exists; no much larger clone differs at one position. Library construction relied on multiplex PCR. These reads were obtained on an Illumina HiSeq 4000. iRepertoire HTBI primers and Arm-PCR amplification of CDR3 regions were used to construct TCR beta libraries. Before sequencing, the PCR products underwent gel purification. Turning to the authors' computational methods: Across samples, 60 to 80 TRBV and around 15 TRBJ segments were identified and used for gene usage analysis of CDR3 amino acid clonotypes. COPE and FqMerger were used to merge the filtered high-quality paired reads into contigs. Contigs were aligned with BLAST to IMGT TRBV, TRBD and TRBJ reference genes, and CDR3 was defined per IMGT. Any clonotype with a frequency above 0.1% was counted as a highly expanded clone. Repertoire diversity was measured by Shannon entropy, and V-J evenness by the Gini coefficient. Clonotypes shared by more than one individual were considered public. TCRdb reprocessed the public reads (quality trimming at Q25 with fastp, clone calling with MiXCR) and kept in-frame beta chains. Here each entry gathers all rows of one CDR3 protein and keeps the most common genes and DNA. It is TCRdb's table, rather than the study itself, that gives the V and J calls and clone size. Recorded for this sample are more than 350,000 distinct CDR3 sequences; around a fifth of them occurred a single time. About 13% of the sample rests with the top ten.

The sample was peripheral blood mononuclear cells (PBMCs), taken when the disease was refractory, from a patient treated with antithyroid drugs. The chain couples TRBV5-5 to TRBJ2-5, with TRBD1 tentatively as D gene (6 bases match). This clonotype originated in a female donor with Graves disease. The sequence in DNA is TGTGCCAGCAGCCCAGAGGCAGCGAGGGGGGAGACCCAGTACTTC. Translated, this is CASSPEAARGETQYF.